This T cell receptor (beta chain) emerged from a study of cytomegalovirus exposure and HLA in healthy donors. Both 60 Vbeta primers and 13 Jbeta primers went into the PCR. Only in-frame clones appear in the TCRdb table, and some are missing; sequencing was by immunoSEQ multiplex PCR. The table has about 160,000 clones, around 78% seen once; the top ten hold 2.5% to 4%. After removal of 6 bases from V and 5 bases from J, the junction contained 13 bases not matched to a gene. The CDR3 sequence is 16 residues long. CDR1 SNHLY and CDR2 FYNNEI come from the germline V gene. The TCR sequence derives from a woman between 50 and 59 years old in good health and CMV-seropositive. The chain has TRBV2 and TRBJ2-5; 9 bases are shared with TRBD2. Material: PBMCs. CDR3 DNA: TGTGCCAGCAGCGGACTAGCGAGCAGTGGTTTGGAGACCCAGTACTTC. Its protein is CASSGLASSGLETQYF.